The 8 T cell receptor beta chains below all came from one sample that was sequenced in a study of blood T cell repertoires in COVID-19. Method: immunoSEQ multiplex PCR; TCRdb's copy keeps in-frame clones and lacks some. The data hold over 60,000 clones, with over 70% observed a single time. The material sequenced was peripheral blood. The receptors come from a human donor in a cohort sampled during active COVID-19.

This chain uses TRBV3-1 (or the pseudogene TRBV3-2) with TRBJ1-5, with a weak D call TRBD1 (5 bases). With 4 bases removed from V and 4 bases from J, the gap between germline ends came to 11 bases. CDR3 size: 14 residues. Germline-derived CDR1 and CDR2 are LGHDT and YNNKEL (reference sequence). In nucleotides, the CDR3 is TGTGCCAGCAGCCTAACAGGTCCGAATCAGCCCCAGCATTTT. Its protein product is CASSLTGPNQPQHF.

The rearrangement uses TRBV18 and TRBJ2-3, with D perhaps matching TRBD2 (5 bases). The CDR3 contains 15 residues. V lost 0 bases and J lost 8, with 15 bases in between. Germline CDR1 and CDR2: KGHSH and LQKENI. CDR3 DNA: TGTGCCAGCTCACCACCGTCAGCGGCGCAGGCTACGCAGTATTTT. Translation gives CASSPPSAAQATQYF. The entire variable domain, with the rest obtained from reference TRBV18 and TRBJ2-3, is as follows: NAGVMQNPRHLVRRRGQEARLRCSPMKGHSHVYWYRQLPEEGLKFMVYLQKENIIDESGMPKERFSAEFPKEGPSILRIQQVVRGDSAAYFCASSPPSAAQATQYFGPGTRLTVL.

The rearrangement joins TRBV5-1 to TRBJ2-7; TRBD1 matches 8 bases. V lost 0 bases and J lost 3; bases outside the gene matches: 5. CDR1 SGHRS and CDR2 YFSETQ come from the germline V gene. The length of the CDR3 is 15 residues. The CDR3 protein is CASSLVQGANYEQYF. The CDR3 region has the DNA TGCGCCAGCAGCTTGGTTCAGGGGGCAAACTACGAGCAGTACTTC.

The CDR3 sequence is CASSQGRQGTQYF. The CDR3 nucleotides read TGTGCCAGCAGCCAAGGGCGACAGGGGACCCAGTACTTC. The chain joins TRBV3-1 (or the pseudogene TRBV3-2) to TRBJ2-5, with TRBD1 matching 7 bases. This CDR3 spans 13 amino acids. Germline CDR1 LGHDT, CDR2 YNNKEL (reference sequence). The junction had 3 bases not matched to a gene; V was cut back by 1 base and J by 7 bases.

This clone was observed once. The chain joins TRBV18 to TRBJ2-2; D call uncertain. The CDR3 extends over 13 amino acids. The germline CDR1 and CDR2 sequences are KGHSH and LQKENI. Trimming left V 3 bases short and J 3 bases short, with 5 bases between. Written as DNA, the CDR3 is TGTGCCAGCTCACCGTCCGACACCGGGGAGCTGTTTTTT. It encodes CASSPSDTGELFF.

The genes are TRBV19 and TRBJ2-1, with 8 bases fitting TRBD2. J gave up 6 bases and V 6 bases, and 4 bases lay outside the gene matches. The CDR3 runs 13 residues. Germline CDR1 and CDR2: LNHDA and SQIVND (reference sequence). CDR3 amino acids: CASRTGGGNEQFF. CDR3 bases: TGTGCCAGTAGAACGGGAGGGGGCAATGAGCAGTTCTTC.

This chain connects TRBV9 to TRBJ1-6; D perhaps matches TRBD1 (5 bases). The V end was cut by 0 bases, the J end by 10 bases, with 14 bases between. The CDR3 spans 15 residues. From germline, CDR1 is SGDLS and CDR2 YYNGEE. CDR3 loop: CASSVALTRESPLHF. The CDR3 DNA reads as TGTGCCAGCAGCGTAGCCTTAACCAGGGAATCACCCCTCCACTTT.

This chain connects TRBV18 to TRBJ1-6; 9 bases are shared with TRBD1. Germline V gene data show CDR1 as KGHSH and CDR2 as LQKENI. This CDR3 has 15 residues. The junction had 6 bases not matched to a gene; V was cut back by 8 bases and J by 4 bases. CDR3 sequence reads: CASAQQGAYNSPLHF. DNA for the CDR3: TGTGCCAGCGCTCAACAGGGGGCTTATAATTCACCCCTCCACTTT.